This T cell receptor beta chain was sequenced in a study of blood T cells in healthy people across ages. Study results and caveats: Higher diversity and more naive CD4+ cells were features of long-lived donors, compared to aged donors.

A sample-barcoded 5' primer and a J-beta primer mix were used in a second PCR of roughly 6 to 11 cycles. TCRdb re-derived calls from the 5' RACE reads in MiXCR, one entry per CDR3 protein. The sample has more than 750,000 distinct CDR3 sequences, almost 30% seen once. This clonotype was counted between two and nine times. Its antigen is currently unknown. This CDR3 spans 15 amino acids. CDR1 and CDR2 from the germline V gene are DFQATT and SNEGSKA (reference sequence). The V end lost 6 bases, the J end lost 0 bases, and 17 bases lay between the germline ends. This sample was shared with a second study, whose subject was T cells of mothers and their children. According to that study: Thymic selection molds TCR recombination products alike in related and unrelated pairs.

The receptor was derived from a woman aged 40 to 49 in good health. The sequenced sample was blood. The V call is TRBV20-1, the J call TRBJ1-1; a possible D gene is TRBD1 (6 bases). Written as DNA, the CDR3 is TGCAGTGCCCCCTGGGGCGGGGGGCTGAACACTGAAGCTTTCTTT. It specifies CSAPWGGGLNTEAFF.